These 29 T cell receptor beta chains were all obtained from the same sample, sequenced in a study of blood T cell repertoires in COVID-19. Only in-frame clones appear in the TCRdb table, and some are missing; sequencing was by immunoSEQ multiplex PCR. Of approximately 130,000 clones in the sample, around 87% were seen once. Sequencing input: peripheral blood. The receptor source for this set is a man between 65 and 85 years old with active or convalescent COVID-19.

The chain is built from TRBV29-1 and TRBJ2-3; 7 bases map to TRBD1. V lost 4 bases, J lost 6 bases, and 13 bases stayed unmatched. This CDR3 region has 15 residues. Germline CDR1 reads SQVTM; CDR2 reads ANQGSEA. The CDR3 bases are TGCAGCGTTGCCACAGGGGACAGCTATCGGGATACGCAGTATTTT. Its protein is CSVATGDSYRDTQYF.

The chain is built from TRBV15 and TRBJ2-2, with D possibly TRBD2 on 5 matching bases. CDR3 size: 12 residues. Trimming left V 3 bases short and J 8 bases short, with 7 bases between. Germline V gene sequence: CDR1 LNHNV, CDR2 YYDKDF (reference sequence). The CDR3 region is CATSSGEGELFF. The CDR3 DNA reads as TGTGCCACCAGCAGTGGGGAGGGGGAGCTGTTTTTT.

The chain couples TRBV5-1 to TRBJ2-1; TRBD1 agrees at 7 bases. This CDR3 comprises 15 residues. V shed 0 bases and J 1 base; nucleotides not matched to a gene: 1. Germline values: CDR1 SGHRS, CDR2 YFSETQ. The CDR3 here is CASSLEQGSYNEQFF. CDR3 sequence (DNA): TGCGCCAGCAGCTTGGAACAGGGGTCCTACAATGAGCAGTTCTTC.

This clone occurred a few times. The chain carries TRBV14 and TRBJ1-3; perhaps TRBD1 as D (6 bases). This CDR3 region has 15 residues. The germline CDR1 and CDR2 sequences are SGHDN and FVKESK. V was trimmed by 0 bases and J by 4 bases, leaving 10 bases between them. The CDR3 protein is CASSQEWGLGNTIYF. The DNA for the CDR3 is TGTGCCAGCAGCCAAGAATGGGGGCTCGGAAACACCATATATTTT.

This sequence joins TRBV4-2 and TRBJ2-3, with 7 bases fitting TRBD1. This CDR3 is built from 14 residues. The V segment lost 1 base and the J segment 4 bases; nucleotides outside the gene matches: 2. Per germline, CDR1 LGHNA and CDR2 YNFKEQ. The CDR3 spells CASSQGQGPDTQYF. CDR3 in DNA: TGTGCCAGCAGCCAAGGACAGGGACCAGATACGCAGTATTTT.

In DNA, the CDR3 is TGTGCCAGCAGCTTAATGGACCCCGGGACAAACAATGAGCAGTTCTTC. Protein: CASSLMDPGTNNEQFF. The chain couples TRBV7-3 to TRBJ2-1; D is perhaps TRBD1 (6 bases). Germline V lookup: CDR1 SGHTA, CDR2 FQGTGA. This CDR3 has 16 residues. The germline V and J ends were trimmed by 1 base and 5 bases, with 15 bases remaining between them.

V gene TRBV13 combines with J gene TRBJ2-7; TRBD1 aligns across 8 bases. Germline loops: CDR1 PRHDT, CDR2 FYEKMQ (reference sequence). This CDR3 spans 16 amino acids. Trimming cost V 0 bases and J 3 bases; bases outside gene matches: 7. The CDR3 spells CASSLGQGAQSYEQYF. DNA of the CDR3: TGTGCCAGCAGCTTAGGTCAGGGGGCCCAAAGCTACGAGCAGTACTTC.

CDR3 sequence: CASPSPTGGKGGENTEAFF. DNA of the CDR3: TGTGCCAGCCCAAGCCCAACAGGGGGGAAGGGAGGGGAGAACACTGAAGCTTTCTTT. The chain couples TRBV28 to TRBJ1-1, with TRBD1 identical over 8 bases. The CDR3 covers 19 residues. CDR1 and CDR2 from the germline V gene are MDHEN and SYDVKM. With 8 bases clipped from V and 1 base from J, the junction kept 21 bases outside the gene matches.

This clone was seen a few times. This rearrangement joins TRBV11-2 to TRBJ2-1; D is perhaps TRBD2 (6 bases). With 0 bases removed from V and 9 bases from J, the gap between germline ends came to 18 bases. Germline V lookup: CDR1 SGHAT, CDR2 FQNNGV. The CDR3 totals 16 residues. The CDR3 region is CASSLDLGLVPGEQFF. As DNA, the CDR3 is TGTGCCAGCAGCTTAGACCTGGGACTGGTCCCAGGTGAGCAGTTCTTC.

CDR3 in amino acids: CASSVSQRDTEAFF. CDR3 DNA sequence: TGTGCCAGCAGCGTAAGCCAGAGGGACACTGAAGCTTTCTTT. V is TRBV9 and J is TRBJ1-1; no definite D call. Germline loops: CDR1 SGDLS, CDR2 YYNGEE. Trimming removed 1 base at V and 3 bases at J, with 10 bases between. The CDR3 is made up of 14 amino acids. The full variable domain, completed using reference TRBV9 and TRBJ1-1, is DSGVTQTPKHLITATGQRVTLRCSPRSGDLSVYWYQQSLDQGLQFLIQYYNGEERAKGNILERFSAQQFPDLHSELNLSSLELGDSALYFCASSVSQRDTEAFFGQGTRLTVV.

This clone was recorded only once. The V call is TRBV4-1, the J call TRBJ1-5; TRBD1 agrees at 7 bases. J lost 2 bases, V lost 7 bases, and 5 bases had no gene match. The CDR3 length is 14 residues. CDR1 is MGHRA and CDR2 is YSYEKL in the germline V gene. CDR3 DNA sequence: TGCGCCAGCAACCCCACAGGGGGCAATCAGCCCCAGCATTTT. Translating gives CASNPTGGNQPQHF.

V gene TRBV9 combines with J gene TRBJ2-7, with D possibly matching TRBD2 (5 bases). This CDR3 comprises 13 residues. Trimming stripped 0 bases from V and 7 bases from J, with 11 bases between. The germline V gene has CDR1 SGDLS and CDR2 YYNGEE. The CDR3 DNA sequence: TGTGCCAGCAGCGTAGCATTCGGGGATGAGCAGTACTTC. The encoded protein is CASSVAFGDEQYF.

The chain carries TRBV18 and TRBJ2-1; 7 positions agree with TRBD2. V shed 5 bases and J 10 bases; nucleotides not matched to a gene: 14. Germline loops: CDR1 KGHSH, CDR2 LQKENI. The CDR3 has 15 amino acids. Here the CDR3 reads CASSAPTSEVREQFF. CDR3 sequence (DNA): TGTGCCAGCTCAGCCCCCACTAGCGAGGTTCGAGAGCAGTTCTTC.

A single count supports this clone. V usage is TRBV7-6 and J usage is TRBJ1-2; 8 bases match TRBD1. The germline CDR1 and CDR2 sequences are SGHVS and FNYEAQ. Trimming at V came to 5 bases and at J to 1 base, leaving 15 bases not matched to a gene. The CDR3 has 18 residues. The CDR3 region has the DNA TGTGCCAGCAGCCACCATTTACGACGACAGGGGAGTAACTATGGCTACACCTTC. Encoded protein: CASSHHLRRQGSNYGYTF.

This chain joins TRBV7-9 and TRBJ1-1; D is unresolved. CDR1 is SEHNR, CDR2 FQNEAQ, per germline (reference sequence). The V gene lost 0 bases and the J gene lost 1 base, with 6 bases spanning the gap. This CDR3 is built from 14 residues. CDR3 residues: CASSLASANTEAFF. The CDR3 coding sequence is TGTGCCAGCAGCTTAGCTAGCGCGAACACTGAAGCTTTCTTT.

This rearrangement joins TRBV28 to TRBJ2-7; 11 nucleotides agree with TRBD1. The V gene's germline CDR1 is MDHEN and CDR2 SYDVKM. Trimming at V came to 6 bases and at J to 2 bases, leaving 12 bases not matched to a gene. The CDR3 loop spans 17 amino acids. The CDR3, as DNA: TGTGCCAGCAGCCCGGGACAGGGGGTCAACTTAGCCTACGAGCAGTACTTC. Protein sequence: CASSPGQGVNLAYEQYF.

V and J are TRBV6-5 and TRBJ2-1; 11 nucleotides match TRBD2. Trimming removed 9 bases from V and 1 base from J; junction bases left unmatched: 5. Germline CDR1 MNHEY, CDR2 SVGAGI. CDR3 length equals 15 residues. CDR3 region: CASTTSGSSYNEQFF. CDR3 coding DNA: TGTGCCAGTACAACTAGCGGGAGTTCCTACAATGAGCAGTTCTTC.

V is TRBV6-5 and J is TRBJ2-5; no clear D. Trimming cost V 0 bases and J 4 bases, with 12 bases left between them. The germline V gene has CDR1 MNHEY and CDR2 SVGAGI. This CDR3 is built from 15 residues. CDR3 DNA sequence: TGTGCCAGCAGTTACTCACCCCAGTATGTAGAGACCCAGTACTTC. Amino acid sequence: CASSYSPQYVETQYF.

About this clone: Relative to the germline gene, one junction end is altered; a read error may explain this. The CDR3 is CASSLMAGSYEQYF. For the CDR3, the DNA is TGTGCTAGCAGCTTAATGGCGGGCAGCTACGAGCAGTACTTC. V is TRBV7-7 and J is TRBJ2-7; the D gene is possibly TRBD2 (5 bases). In germline, CDR1 is SSHAT, CDR2 FNYEAQ (reference sequence). The CDR3 covers 14 residues.

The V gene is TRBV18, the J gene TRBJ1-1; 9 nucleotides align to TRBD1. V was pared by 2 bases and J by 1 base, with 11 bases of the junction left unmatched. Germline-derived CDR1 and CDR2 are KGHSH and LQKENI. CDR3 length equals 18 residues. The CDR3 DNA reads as TGTGCCAGCTCACCAAGAGGAACAGGGGGCCTTTCGAACACTGAAGCTTTCTTT. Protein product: CASSPRGTGGLSNTEAFF.

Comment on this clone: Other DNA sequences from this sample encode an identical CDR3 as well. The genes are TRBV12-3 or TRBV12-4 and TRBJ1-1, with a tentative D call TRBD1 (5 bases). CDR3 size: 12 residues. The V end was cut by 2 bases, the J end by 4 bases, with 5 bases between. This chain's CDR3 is CASSLRGTEAFF. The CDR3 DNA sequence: TGTGCCAGCAGTTTAAGGGGCACTGAAGCTTTCTTT.

As DNA, the CDR3 is TGTGCCAGCAGCACCACAGGGTTCGCTAAAGGCTACACCTTC. Its protein is CASSTTGFAKGYTF. The chain carries TRBV6-6 and TRBJ1-2; weak D call: TRBD1 (6 bases). V lost 6 bases to trimming and J lost 8 bases, with 19 bases between them. This CDR3 region has 14 residues. Germline V gene data show CDR1 as MNHNY and CDR2 as SVGAGI (reference sequence).

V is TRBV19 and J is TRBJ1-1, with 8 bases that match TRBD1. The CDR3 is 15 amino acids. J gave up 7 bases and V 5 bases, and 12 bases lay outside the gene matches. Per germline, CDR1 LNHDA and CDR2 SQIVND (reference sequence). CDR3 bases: TGTGCCAGTAGTCCCAAAACAGGGGGGACTGGTGAAGCTTTCTTT. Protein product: CASSPKTGGTGEAFF. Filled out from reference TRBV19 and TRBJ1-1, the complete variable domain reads DGGITQSPKYLFRKEGQNVTLSCEQNLNHDAMYWYRQDPGQGLRLIYYSQIVNDFQKGDIAEGYSVSREKKESFPLTVTSAQKNPTAFYLCASSPKTGGTGEAFFGQGTRLTVV.

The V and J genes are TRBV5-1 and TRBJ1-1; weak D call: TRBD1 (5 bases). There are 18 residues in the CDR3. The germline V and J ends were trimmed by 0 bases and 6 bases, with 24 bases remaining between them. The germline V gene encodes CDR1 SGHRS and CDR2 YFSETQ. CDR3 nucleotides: TGCGCCAGCAGCTTGGCTGGGGCGGGGAGCGGGGGAAGGGCTGAAGCTTTCTTT. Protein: CASSLAGAGSGGRAEAFF.

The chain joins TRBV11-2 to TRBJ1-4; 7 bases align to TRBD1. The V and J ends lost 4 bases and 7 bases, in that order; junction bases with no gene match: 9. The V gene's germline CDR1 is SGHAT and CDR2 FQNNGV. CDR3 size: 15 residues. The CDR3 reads CASSSGTALPEKLFF. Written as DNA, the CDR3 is TGTGCCAGCAGCTCAGGGACAGCCCTTCCTGAAAAACTGTTTTTT. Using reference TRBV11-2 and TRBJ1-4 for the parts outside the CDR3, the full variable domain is EAGVAQSPRYKIIEKRQSVAFWCNPISGHATLYWYQQILGQGPKLLIQFQNNGVVDDSQLPKDRFSAERLKGVDSTLKIQPAKLEDSAVYLCASSSGTALPEKLFFGSGTQLSVL.

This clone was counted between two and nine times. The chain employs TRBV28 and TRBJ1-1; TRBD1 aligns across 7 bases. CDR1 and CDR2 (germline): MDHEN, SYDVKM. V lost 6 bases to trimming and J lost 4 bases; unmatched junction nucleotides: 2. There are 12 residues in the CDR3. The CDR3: CASRTGSTEAFF. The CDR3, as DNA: TGTGCCAGCAGGACAGGGAGCACTGAAGCTTTCTTT. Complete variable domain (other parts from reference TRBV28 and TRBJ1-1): DVKVTQSSRYLVKRTGEKVFLECVQDMDHENMFWYRQDPGLGLRLIYFSYDVKMKEKGDIPEGYSVSREKKERFSLILESASTNQTSMYLCASRTGSTEAFFGQGTRLTVV.

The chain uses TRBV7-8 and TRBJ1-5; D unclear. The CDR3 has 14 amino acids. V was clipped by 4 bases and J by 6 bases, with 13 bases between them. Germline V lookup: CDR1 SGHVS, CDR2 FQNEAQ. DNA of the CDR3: TGTGCCAGCAGCTCCCAAAGATCGGGTCAGCCCCAGCATTTT. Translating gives CASSSQRSGQPQHF.

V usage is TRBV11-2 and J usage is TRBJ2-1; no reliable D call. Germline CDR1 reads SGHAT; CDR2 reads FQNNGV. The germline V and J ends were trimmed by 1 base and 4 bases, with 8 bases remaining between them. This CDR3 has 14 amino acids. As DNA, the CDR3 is TGTGCCAGCAGCTTAGCCCAAACTTACAATGAGCAGTTCTTC. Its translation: CASSLAQTYNEQFF.

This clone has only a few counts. The CDR3 loop is CASSFGPGELFF. CDR3 nucleotide sequence: TGTGCCAGCAGCTTTGGCCCCGGGGAGCTGTTTTTT. The J gene is TRBJ2-2, the V gene TRBV5-6, with unresolved D. Trimming took 2 bases from V and 6 from J, leaving 5 bases between them. In germline, CDR1 is SGHDT, CDR2 YYEEEE. This CDR3 comprises 12 residues. Drawing the rest from reference TRBV5-6 and TRBJ2-2, the complete variable domain is DAGVTQSPTHLIKTRGQQVTLRCSPKSGHDTVSWYQQALGQGPQFIFQYYEEEERQRGNFPDRFSGHQFPNYSSELNVNALLLGDSALYLCASSFGPGELFFGEGSRLTVL.